This T cell receptor beta chain was sequenced for a study of a mutant IDH1 vaccine in newly diagnosed glioma. Study details: Visits designated V12 and V13 were conducted at weeks 35 and 47, respectively.

Time point here: week 47, end of study. Alongside topical imiquimod, each dose of vaccine comprised 300 ug of mutant IDH1 20-mer peptide. Sequenced by immunoSEQ multiplex PCR; TCRdb stores in-frame clones only, minus some. The top ten clones hold 0.75% to 0.95% of a sample with almost 95,000 clones, roughly nine tenths of them seen once. The germline CDR1 and CDR2 sequences are MGHRA and YSYEKL. The CDR3 totals 15 residues. On this clone: Its target is unknown. One end of the junction is discordant with germline, which a read error may explain.

The sample was PBMCs, taken from a glioma patient whose treatment included an IDH1 peptide vaccine. The rearrangement uses TRBV4-1 and TRBJ1-2; D is unclear. This clonotype was obtained from a woman aged 50 to 65 with glioma. The CDR3 loop is CASNQAVRGSYGYTF. In DNA, the CDR3 is TGCGCCAGCAACCAAGCAGTACGGGGATCCTATGGCTACACCTTC.